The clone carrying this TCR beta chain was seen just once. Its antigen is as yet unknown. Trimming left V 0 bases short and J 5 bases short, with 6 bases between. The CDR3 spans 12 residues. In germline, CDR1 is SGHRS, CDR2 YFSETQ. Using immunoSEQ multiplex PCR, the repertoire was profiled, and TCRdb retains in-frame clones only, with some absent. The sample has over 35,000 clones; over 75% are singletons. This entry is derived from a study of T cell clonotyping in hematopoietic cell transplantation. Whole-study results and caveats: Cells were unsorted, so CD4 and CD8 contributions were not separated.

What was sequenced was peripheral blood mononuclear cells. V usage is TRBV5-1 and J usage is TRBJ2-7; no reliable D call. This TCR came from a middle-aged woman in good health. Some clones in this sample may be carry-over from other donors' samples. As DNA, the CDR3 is TGCGCCAGCAGCTTGGTGGCGGACGAGCAGTACTTC. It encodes CASSLVADEQYF.